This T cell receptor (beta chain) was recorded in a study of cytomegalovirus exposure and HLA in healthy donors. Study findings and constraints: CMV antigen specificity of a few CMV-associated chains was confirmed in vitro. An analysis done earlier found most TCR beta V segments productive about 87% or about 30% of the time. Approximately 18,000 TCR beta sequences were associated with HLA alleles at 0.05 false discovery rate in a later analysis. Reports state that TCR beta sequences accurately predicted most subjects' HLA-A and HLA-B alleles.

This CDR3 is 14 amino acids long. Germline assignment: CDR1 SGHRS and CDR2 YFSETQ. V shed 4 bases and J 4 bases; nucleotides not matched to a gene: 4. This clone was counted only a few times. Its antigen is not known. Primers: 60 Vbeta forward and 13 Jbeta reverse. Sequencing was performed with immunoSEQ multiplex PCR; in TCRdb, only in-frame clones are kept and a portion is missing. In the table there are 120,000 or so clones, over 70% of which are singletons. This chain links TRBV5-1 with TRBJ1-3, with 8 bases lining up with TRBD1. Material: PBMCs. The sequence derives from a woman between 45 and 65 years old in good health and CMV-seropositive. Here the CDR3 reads CASSPQGAGNTIYF. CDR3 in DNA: TGCGCCAGCAGCCCCCAGGGGGCAGGAAACACCATATATTTT.